The 14 T cell receptor beta chains listed next were all sequenced from one sample in a study of blood T cell repertoires in COVID-19. Method: immunoSEQ multiplex PCR; TCRdb's copy keeps in-frame clones and lacks some. Of over 250,000 clones in the sample, around 90% are singletons; the top ten hold approximately 1%. Sequenced: PBMCs or T cells enriched from blood (not recorded which). All receptors come from a woman under 40 who had recovered from COVID-19.

The V and J genes are TRBV10-3 and TRBJ2-7; TRBD2 is a possible D gene (5 bases). Trimming took off 0 bases at V and 12 bases at J, with 21 bases between the two ends. This CDR3 is built from 15 residues. CDR1 ENHRY and CDR2 SYGVKD come from the germline V gene. Here the CDR3 reads CAISESGRLSQGPYF. CDR3 nucleotide sequence: TGTGCCATCAGTGAGTCTGGGAGACTCTCACAAGGGCCGTACTTC.

The rearrangement joins TRBV4-2 to TRBJ1-5, with D perhaps TRBD1 (6 bases). Trimming stripped 1 base from V and 4 bases from J, with 26 bases between. CDR1 LGHNA and CDR2 YNFKEQ come from the germline V gene. This CDR3 comprises 20 residues. Written as DNA, the CDR3 is TGTGCCAGCAGCCAAGCAGCGGTCGGCGCGGCCCGGACAGCTAATCAGCCCCAGCATTTT. Translated: CASSQAAVGAARTANQPQHF.

V is TRBV14 and J is TRBJ1-3, with D unclear. This CDR3 spans 14 amino acids. Trimming left V 3 bases short and J 2 bases short, with 8 bases between. CDR1 is SGHDN and CDR2 is FVKESK in the germline V gene. The CDR3 sequence is CASSQNSPGNTIYF. In nucleotides, the CDR3 is TGTGCCAGCAGCCAGAACAGCCCTGGAAACACCATATATTTT.

A few counts support this clone. The chain links TRBV4-1 to TRBJ2-1; D perhaps matches TRBD1 (5 bases). Deletions cut 7 bases from V and 3 bases from J, with 16 bases between. Germline values: CDR1 MGHRA, CDR2 YSYEKL. The CDR3 is made up of 15 amino acids. CDR3 loop: CASTLRQSYYNEQFF. The DNA of the CDR3 is TGCGCCAGCACCCTCCGACAGTCTTACTACAATGAGCAGTTCTTC.

This chain joins TRBV28 and TRBJ2-1, with 7 bases that match TRBD2. Germline V gene sequence: CDR1 MDHEN, CDR2 SYDVKM. The CDR3 runs to 16 residues. Losses at the gene ends were 8 bases for V and 0 bases for J; bases not matched to a gene: 10. This CDR3 reads CASFTPAGSSYNEQFF. The CDR3 DNA follows: TGTGCCAGCTTTACTCCAGCGGGAAGCTCCTACAATGAGCAGTTCTTC.

This sequence joins TRBV4-1 and TRBJ2-1; D perhaps matches TRBD2 (6 bases). Trimming left V 0 bases short and J 3 bases short, with 12 bases between. Germline CDR1 reads MGHRA; CDR2 reads YSYEKL. CDR3 size: 16 residues. The CDR3 region is CASSQEARLGYNEQFF. Written as DNA, the CDR3 is TGCGCCAGCAGCCAAGAGGCCCGACTAGGCTACAATGAGCAGTTCTTC.

V is TRBV3-1 (or the pseudogene TRBV3-2) and J is TRBJ2-7, with a tentative D call TRBD1 (6 bases). This CDR3 has 15 amino acids. V lost 4 bases and J lost 6, with 19 bases in between. CDR1 is LGHDT, CDR2 YNNKEL, per germline (reference sequence). The CDR3 region is CASSRFRGWAGEQYF. The DNA for the CDR3 is TGTGCCAGCAGCCGTTTCAGGGGTTGGGCTGGCGAGCAGTACTTC.

The rearrangement joins TRBV5-4 to TRBJ2-1, with 11 bases fitting TRBD2. The V and J ends lost 3 bases and 4 bases, in that order; junction bases with no gene match: 6. Germline-derived CDR1 and CDR2 are SGHNT and YYREEE (reference sequence). This CDR3 has 16 amino acids. The CDR3 spells CASSYSGTSGYNEQFF. CDR3 bases: TGTGCCAGCAGCTATTCCGGGACTAGCGGTTACAATGAGCAGTTCTTC.

The chain recombines TRBV6-5 with TRBJ2-7; 11 positions agree with TRBD2. The CDR3 spans 16 residues. Germline trimming cut 0 bases from V and 5 bases from J; bases unmatched to any gene: 6. The germline V gene has CDR1 MNHEY and CDR2 SVGAGI. Here the CDR3 DNA reads TGTGCCAGCAGTTACTCGTTCACTAGCGGGGGTGACGAGCAGTACTTC. As protein: CASSYSFTSGGDEQYF.

The chain joins TRBV11-2 to TRBJ2-6, with D perhaps matching TRBD1 (5 bases). The germline V gene encodes CDR1 SGHAT and CDR2 FQNNGV. Trimming stripped 3 bases from V and 0 bases from J, with 9 bases between. The CDR3 has 16 amino acids. The DNA for the CDR3 is TGTGCCAGCAGCTTTGCTGACAGCTCTGGGGCCAACGTCCTGACTTTC. Protein sequence: CASSFADSSGANVLTF.

The CDR3 is CASSPRGVAMAEAFF. For the CDR3, the DNA is TGTGCCAGCTCACCCCGGGGAGTTGCGATGGCTGAAGCTTTCTTT. This chain connects TRBV18 to TRBJ1-1; D is uncertain. Germline V lookup: CDR1 KGHSH, CDR2 LQKENI. Trimming left V 3 bases short and J 6 bases short, with 17 bases between. This CDR3 contains 15 residues.

This chain connects TRBV10-3 to TRBJ1-5; 8 bases are a match to TRBD1. CDR3 length: 16 amino acids. The germline V gene encodes CDR1 ENHRY and CDR2 SYGVKD. V trimming: 2 bases; J trimming: 2 bases; junction bases outside the gene matches: 5. CDR3 loop: CAISEAGGLGNQPQHF. The CDR3 bases are TGTGCCATCAGTGAGGCAGGGGGCTTAGGCAATCAGCCCCAGCATTTT.

The chain employs TRBV5-1 and TRBJ2-7; possibly TRBD2 for D (6 bases). The CDR3 spans 15 residues. V was shortened by 1 base and J by 6 bases, with 17 bases between the two germline ends. CDR1 is SGHRS and CDR2 is YFSETQ in the germline V gene. Written as DNA, the CDR3 is TGCGCCAGCAGCTTGTCCGCGGGGCCCCCTGTCGAGCAGTACTTC. Its protein is CASSLSAGPPVEQYF.

The genes are TRBV10-3 and TRBJ2-2; TRBD2 is a possible D gene (5 bases). CDR1 and CDR2 from the germline V gene are ENHRY and SYGVKD. The CDR3 extends over 17 amino acids. The V gene lost 0 bases and the J gene lost 3 bases, with 14 bases spanning the gap. The CDR3 DNA sequence: TGTGCCATCAGTGAGTCAGAGGGCCACCCTTACACCGGGGAGCTGTTTTTT. Translating gives CAISESEGHPYTGELFF.